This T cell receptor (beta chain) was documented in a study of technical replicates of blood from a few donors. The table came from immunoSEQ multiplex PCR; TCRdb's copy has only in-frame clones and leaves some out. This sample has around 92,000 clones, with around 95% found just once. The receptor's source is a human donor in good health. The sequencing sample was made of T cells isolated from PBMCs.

CDR3 DNA sequence: TGTGCCAGTAGTAGCCAGACAGTGCACTCTGGAAACACCATATATTTT. It encodes CASSSQTVHSGNTIYF. The chain links TRBV19 to TRBJ1-3, with D maybe TRBD1 (5 bases). The V end lost 4 bases, the J end lost 0 bases, and 13 bases lay between the germline ends. This CDR3 is built from 16 residues. CDR1 and CDR2 from the germline V gene are LNHDA and SQIVND (reference sequence).